This T cell receptor beta chain is from a study of blood T cell repertoires in COVID-19. V shed 5 bases and J 6 bases; nucleotides not matched to a gene: 9. CDR1 is MNHEY, CDR2 SVGEGT, per germline. The CDR3 totals 14 residues. Sequenced by immunoSEQ multiplex PCR; TCRdb stores in-frame clones only, minus some. The sample has nearly 250,000 clones, about 84% seen once. The gene calls are TRBV6-2 or TRBV6-3 and TRBJ2-7; TRBD2 agrees at 8 bases. The receptor was isolated from a woman aged 50 to 60 who had recovered from COVID-19. Sequenced: PBMCs or T cells enriched from blood (not recorded which). The CDR3 nucleotides are TGTGCCAGCAGTCCGGGACTAGGGTCGCGCGAGCAGTACTTC. Translation gives CASSPGLGSREQYF.